One TCR beta chain is described in this entry. No antigen is known for it. V lost 2 bases to trimming and J lost 0 bases, with 8 bases between them. Per germline, CDR1 MDHEN and CDR2 SYDVKM. The CDR3 consists of 14 residues. In TCRdb, the 5' RACE reads were re-called with MiXCR into one record per CDR3 protein. The repertoire holds 500,000 to 650,000 distinct CDR3 sequences, with about 7% as singletons. This sample was included in a study of identical twins. Overall study findings and caveats: The study reached conclusions through statistical analysis that was cross-sectional, not following the same donors.

These data are also associated with another study on yellow fever vaccine responses in identical twins.

The source material was PBMCs. The receptor was isolated from a woman between 18 and 29 years old in good health. The chain employs TRBV28 and TRBJ2-7, with no clear D. Written as DNA, the CDR3 is TGTGCCAGCAGTTTAGCCCCCCTCTCCTACGAGCAGTACTTC. Its translation: CASSLAPLSYEQYF.